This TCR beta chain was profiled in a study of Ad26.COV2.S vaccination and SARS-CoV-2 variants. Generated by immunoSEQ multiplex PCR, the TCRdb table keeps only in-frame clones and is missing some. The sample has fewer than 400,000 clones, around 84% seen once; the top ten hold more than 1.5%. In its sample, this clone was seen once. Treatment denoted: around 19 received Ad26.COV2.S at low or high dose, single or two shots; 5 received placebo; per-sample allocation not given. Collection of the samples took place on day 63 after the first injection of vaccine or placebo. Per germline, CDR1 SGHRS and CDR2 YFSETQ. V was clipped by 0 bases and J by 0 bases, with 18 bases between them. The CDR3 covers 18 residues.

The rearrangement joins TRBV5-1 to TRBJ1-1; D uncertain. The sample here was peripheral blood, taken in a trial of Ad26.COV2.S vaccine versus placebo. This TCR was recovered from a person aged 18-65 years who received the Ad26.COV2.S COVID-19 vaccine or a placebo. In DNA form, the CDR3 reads TGCGCCAGCAGCTTGGCTCGGGGTTCGGGATCGCTGAACACTGAAGCTTTCTTT. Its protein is CASSLARGSGSLNTEAFF.